This is a list of T cell receptor beta chains from one sample in a study of PD-1 blockade in classical Hodgkin lymphoma. Profiled with immunoSEQ multiplex PCR; TCRdb holds only in-frame clones, not every one. The table shows some 95,000 clones, with less than 95% occurring only once. Source: peripheral blood mononuclear cells (PBMCs), taken before the fourth cycle of nivolumab. These receptors came from a human donor with classical Hodgkin lymphoma. Both conserved end residues are part of each CDR3. The D gene is left open where the match is weak. A clone size is listed for some rows: how often the clone was seen (once, few, many), or a class if it is expanded.

D: .; J: TRBJ2-7; V: TRBV7-9; size: .; length: 16; DNA: TGTGCCAGCAGCGGGCAAGGACAGTTAGGCTCCTACGAGCAGTACTTC; CDR3: CASSGQGQLGSYEQYF
D: .; J: TRBJ1-5; V: TRBV7-2; size: .; length: 16; DNA: TGTGCCAGCAGCTTAGGGGGCCCTTATAGCAATCAGCCCCAGCATTTT; CDR3: CASSLGGPYSNQPQHF
D: .; J: TRBJ2-2; V: TRBV27; size: .; length: 13; DNA: TGTGCCAGCAGTTTTTTCTGGGACGGGGAGCTGTTTTTT; CDR3: CASSFFWDGELFF
D: .; J: TRBJ2-5; V: TRBV9; size: .; length: 15; DNA: TGTGCCAGCAGCGGAGCCACAGGGCCTCAAGAGACCCAGTACTTC; CDR3: CASSGATGPQETQYF
D: .; J: TRBJ1-1; V: TRBV4-1; size: .; length: 17; DNA: TGCGCCAGCAGCCAAGATCCTCGGGGGTTCATGAACACTGAAGCTTTCTTT; CDR3: CASSQDPRGFMNTEAFF
D: .; J: TRBJ2-7; V: TRBV7-2; size: .; length: 17; DNA: TGTGCCAGCAGCTTAGTTCCGCCGAGCGGCCTCCCCTACGAGCAGTACTTC; CDR3: CASSLVPPSGLPYEQYF
D: TRBD1; J: TRBJ2-7; V: TRBV7-6; size: .; length: 15; DNA: TGTGCCAGCACCCCCTTACCAACAGGGGGCCACGAGCAGTACTTC; CDR3: CASTPLPTGGHEQYF
D: TRBD1; J: TRBJ2-3; V: TRBV11-2; size: .; length: 16; DNA: TGTGCCAGCAGCTTAGATCCAAACAGGGGAACAGATACGCAGTATTTT; CDR3: CASSLDPNRGTDTQYF
D: TRBD1; J: TRBJ1-4; V: TRBV4-3; size: .; length: 17; DNA: TGCGCCAGCAGCCAAGGTCATGCAGGACAGGGTAATGAAAAACTGTTTTTT; CDR3: CASSQGHAGQGNEKLFF
D: .; J: TRBJ2-7; V: TRBV30; size: .; length: 12; DNA: TGTGCCTGGACCTCGACAGGCTACGAGCAGTACTTC; CDR3: CAWTSTGYEQYF
D: .; J: TRBJ2-3; V: TRBV10-3; size: .; length: 13; DNA: TGTGCCATCAGGGAGGGGGAACCAGATACGCAGTATTTT; CDR3: CAIREGEPDTQYF
D: .; J: TRBJ1-5; V: TRBV2; size: .; length: 15; DNA: TGTGCCAGTAGGAACAGGGACAATAGCAATCAGCCCCAGCATTTT; CDR3: CASRNRDNSNQPQHF
D: .; J: TRBJ1-4; V: TRBV4-2; size: .; length: 14; DNA: TGTGCCAGCAGACCGCCCTTGGGCCGTGAAAAACTGTTTTTT; CDR3: CASRPPLGREKLFF
D: .; J: TRBJ1-2; V: TRBV12-5; size: .; length: 17; DNA: TGTGCTAGTGGTTTGGTACTTAAGGCAGGGATAGACTATGGCTACACCTTC; CDR3: CASGLVLKAGIDYGYTF
D: .; J: TRBJ2-1; V: TRBV4-3; size: .; length: 16; DNA: TGCGCCAGCAGCCAGGGACCACCTACCTCCTACAATGAGCAGTTCTTC; CDR3: CASSQGPPTSYNEQFF
D: TRBD1; J: TRBJ1-4; V: TRBV6-5; size: few; length: 14; DNA: TGTGCCACCCACCGACAGGGCTGGAATGAAAAACTGTTTTTT; CDR3: CATHRQGWNEKLFF
D: .; J: TRBJ1-5; V: TRBV27; size: .; length: 14; DNA: TGTGCCAGCAGTTTATGGGGGGAGAATCAGCCCCAGCATTTT; CDR3: CASSLWGENQPQHF
D: .; J: TRBJ2-7; V: TRBV7-9; size: .; length: 14; DNA: TGTGCCAGCAGCCTCTCGGGAAGGTCCTACGAGCAGTACTTC; CDR3: CASSLSGRSYEQYF
D: .; J: TRBJ2-7; V: TRBV7-9; size: once; length: 13; DNA: TGTGCCAGCAGCTTAGTCGCAGTGGACGAGCAGTACTTC; CDR3: CASSLVAVDEQYF
D: .; J: TRBJ1-3; V: TRBV7-9; size: .; length: 14; DNA: TGTGCCAGCAGCCTTGCAGGACGTGGAAACACCATATATTTT; CDR3: CASSLAGRGNTIYF
D: TRBD1; J: TRBJ1-4; V: TRBV5-6; size: once; length: 16; DNA: TGTGCCAGCAGCTTGGCCGCGACAGGGGCGCCTGAAAAACTGTTTTTT; CDR3: CASSLAATGAPEKLFF
D: TRBD1; J: TRBJ1-6; V: TRBV2; size: few; length: 15; DNA: TGTGCCAGCAGAGTGGCAGGGGGCTATAATTCACCCCTCCACTTT; CDR3: CASRVAGGYNSPLHF
D: .; J: TRBJ1-2; V: TRBV5-5; size: .; length: 13; DNA: TGTGCCAGCAGCCCGGTGCCCCTTTATGGCTACACCTTC; CDR3: CASSPVPLYGYTF
D: .; J: TRBJ2-7; V: TRBV27; size: once; length: 13; DNA: TGTGCCAGCAGTTTATATAGGGATTACGAGCAGTACTTC; CDR3: CASSLYRDYEQYF
D: .; J: TRBJ1-4; V: TRBV25-1; size: .; length: 14; DNA: TGTGCCAGCAGTCAGACGGACAGTAATGAAAAACTGTTTTTT; CDR3: CASSQTDSNEKLFF
D: .; J: TRBJ1-1; V: TRBV5-6; size: .; length: 14; DNA: TGTGCCAGCAGCTTGGCGCAGGGAAACACTGAAGCTTTCTTT; CDR3: CASSLAQGNTEAFF
D: TRBD1; J: TRBJ1-3; V: TRBV18; size: .; length: 16; DNA: TGTGCCAGCTCAGAACAGGGGCCGAGCTCTGGAAACACCATATATTTT; CDR3: CASSEQGPSSGNTIYF
D: TRBD1; J: TRBJ2-7; V: TRBV13; size: .; length: 16; DNA: TGTGCCAGCAGCTTAGGCTCTGGGACAGGGGACTACGAGCAGTACTTC; CDR3: CASSLGSGTGDYEQYF
D: .; J: TRBJ2-4; V: TRBV28; size: .; length: 15; DNA: TGTGCCAGCAGTTTGATGGGACATCGAGGGGACATTCAGTACTTC; CDR3: CASSLMGHRGDIQYF
D: .; J: TRBJ1-3; V: TRBV6-1; size: .; length: 15; DNA: TGTGCCAGCAGTGAACCGGGGTTCTCTGGAAACACCATATATTTT; CDR3: CASSEPGFSGNTIYF
D: .; J: TRBJ1-3; V: TRBV5-1; size: .; length: 16; DNA: TGCGCCAGCAGCTTGGCCGGGCACCGCGTTGGAAACACCATATATTTT; CDR3: CASSLAGHRVGNTIYF
D: .; J: TRBJ2-7; V: TRBV2; size: once; length: 14; DNA: TGTGCCAGCAGTGAAGCGGGACGGTTCTACGAGCAGTACTTC; CDR3: CASSEAGRFYEQYF
D: TRBD1; J: TRBJ1-2; V: TRBV4-3; size: .; length: 14; DNA: TGCGCCAGCAGCCAAGTAGGGACAGGGTCTGGCTACACCTTC; CDR3: CASSQVGTGSGYTF
D: TRBD2; J: TRBJ2-2; V: TRBV7-9; size: .; length: 15; DNA: TGTGCCAGCAGCTTAGCGGGGACTAAATCTGGGGAGCTGTTTTTT; CDR3: CASSLAGTKSGELFF
D: .; J: TRBJ2-5; V: TRBV15; size: .; length: 13; DNA: TGTGCCACCAGCAGAGCGGTTCCAGAGACCCAGTACTTC; CDR3: CATSRAVPETQYF
D: TRBD1; J: TRBJ1-2; V: TRBV7-9; size: .; length: 14; DNA: TGTGCCAGCACCTGGACAGGAAGGGCCTATGGCTACACCTTC; CDR3: CASTWTGRAYGYTF
D: .; J: TRBJ2-1; V: TRBV25-1; size: .; length: 14; DNA: TGTGCCAGCAGTATCCCGGGAACATACAATGAGCAGTTCTTC; CDR3: CASSIPGTYNEQFF
D: .; J: TRBJ2-1; V: TRBV11-3; size: .; length: 12; DNA: TGTGCCAGCAGCTTGGACCCCGCCGAGCAGTTCTTC; CDR3: CASSLDPAEQFF
D: .; J: TRBJ2-6; V: TRBV28; size: .; length: 19; DNA: TGTGCCAGCAGTTTGGTGGTGGGGGAGCTTCTCTCTGGGGCCAACGTCCTGACTTTC; CDR3: CASSLVVGELLSGANVLTF
D: .; J: TRBJ1-3; V: TRBV18; size: once; length: 15; DNA: TGTGCCAGCTCTCAGGGGCTGGTCTCTGGAAACACCATATATTTT; CDR3: CASSQGLVSGNTIYF
D: .; J: TRBJ1-2; V: TRBV6-6; size: .; length: 15; DNA: TGTGCCAGCAGCTTGCGGACAGAAACTAACTATGGCTACACCTTC; CDR3: CASSLRTETNYGYTF
D: .; J: TRBJ1-1; V: TRBV6-1; size: .; length: 16; DNA: TGTGCCAGCAGTGATACCCCCGGGCACTTGAACACTGAAGCTTTCTTT; CDR3: CASSDTPGHLNTEAFF
D: .; J: TRBJ2-5; V: TRBV7-8; size: .; length: 14; DNA: TGTGCCAGCAGCTTAGGTGTAGGGCTAGAGACCCAGTACTTC; CDR3: CASSLGVGLETQYF
D: TRBD1; J: TRBJ2-7; V: TRBV6-5; size: .; length: 13; DNA: TGTGCCAGCAAATACAGGGGGCGAGACGAGCAGTACTTC; CDR3: CASKYRGRDEQYF
D: .; J: TRBJ1-5; V: TRBV7-9; size: .; length: 15; DNA: TGTGCCAGCAGCGGTACGGGAGCCAGGAATCAGCCCCAGCATTTT; CDR3: CASSGTGARNQPQHF
D: .; J: TRBJ2-1; V: TRBV11-3; size: .; length: 16; DNA: TGTGCCAGCAGCTCTACGTCCGCGGCTTCTCGGAATGAGCAGTTCTTC; CDR3: CASSSTSAASRNEQFF
D: TRBD1; J: TRBJ2-3; V: TRBV28; size: .; length: 15; DNA: TGTGCCAGCACCTTGGGGACAGGGGTTCAAGATACGCAGTATTTT; CDR3: CASTLGTGVQDTQYF
D: TRBD1; J: TRBJ1-3; V: TRBV5-1; size: once; length: 18; DNA: TGCGCCAGCAGCAAGGACAGGGGGCCCCACTTCTCTGGAAACACCATATATTTT; CDR3: CASSKDRGPHFSGNTIYF
D: .; J: TRBJ1-1; V: TRBV29-1; size: few; length: 10; DNA: TGCAGCGTTGAGCCTGCGGCAGCTTTCTTT; CDR3: CSVEPAAAFF
D: .; J: TRBJ1-6; V: TRBV20-1; size: .; length: 11; DNA: TGCAGTGCTAGGGACGGTTCACCCCTCCACTTT; CDR3: CSARDGSPLHF
D: .; J: TRBJ1-2; V: TRBV19; size: .; length: 13; DNA: TGTGCCAGTAGCCGGGATGACCGCTATGGCTACACCTTC; CDR3: CASSRDDRYGYTF
D: TRBD2; J: TRBJ2-7; V: TRBV29-1; size: .; length: 15; DNA: TGCAGCGTTGACGGACCGGGACTAGCGTCCCACGAGCAGTACTTC; CDR3: CSVDGPGLASHEQYF
D: TRBD2; J: TRBJ2-5; V: TRBV5-1; size: .; length: 17; DNA: TGCGCCAGCAGCCTCCCGGGACTAGCGGGGGGGCATGAGACCCAGTACTTC; CDR3: CASSLPGLAGGHETQYF
D: .; J: TRBJ1-5; V: TRBV12-5; size: .; length: 17; DNA: TGTGCTAGTGCTTTGGTAACTATTCTGTGGGATTCTCAGCCCCAGCATTTT; CDR3: CASALVTILWDSQPQHF